The clone carrying this TCR beta chain was seen repeatedly, ten times or more. This specimen belongs to a study of CD8+CD57+ T cells in acquired aplastic anemia. Germline V lookup: CDR1 SGHTA, CDR2 FQGTGA. The CDR3 runs to 16 residues. V lost 5 bases to trimming and J lost 1 base, with 17 bases between them. The TCR beta profiling, which covered VDJ combination and CDR3 sequence, was carried out using genomic DNA as the template. MiXCR was run by TCRdb on the reads, yielding one entry per CDR3 protein. The top ten clones hold under 1.2% of a sample with roughly 150,000 distinct CDR3 sequences, roughly 45% of them seen once.

The sample taken for sequencing was sorted CD4+, CD8+, or CD8+CD57+ T cells (not recorded which) from PBMCs. V and J are TRBV7-3 and TRBJ2-5; a weak D match, TRBD1 (6 bases). The receptor's source is a human donor in good health. DNA of the CDR3: TGTGCCAGCAGCCCTTATGACAGGACTTTCCAAGAGACCCAGTACTTC. This translates into CASSPYDRTFQETQYF. Drawing the rest from reference TRBV7-3 and TRBJ2-5, the complete variable domain is GAGVSQTPSNKVTEKGKYVELRCDPISGHTALYWYRQSLGQGPEFLIYFQGTGAADDSGLPNDRFFAVRPEGSVSTLKIQRTERGDSAVYLCASSPYDRTFQETQYFGPGTRLLVL.